The rows below give T cell receptor beta chains drawn from one sample of a study of blood T cells in healthy people across ages. TCRdb independently ran MiXCR on the 5' RACE reads; one entry per CDR3 protein. The repertoire holds approximately 580,000 distinct CDR3 sequences, with approximately 25% as singletons. These data were also reused for a study on T cells of mothers and their children.

The sequenced sample consisted of blood. The receptors were gathered from a boy aged 10-17 years in good health. The CDR3 runs from the conserved cysteine through the conserved F or W. Each record gives: CDR3 DNA, CDR3 protein, D gene, V gene, J gene, clone size. A D gene is named only where the DNA matches it firmly. Not every row has a clone size; where given, it reads once, few, many or a size class.

DNA: TGTGCCAGCAGTTATGAGGCGCTCGCTGACGGGCAGTACTTC
CDR3: CASSYEALADGQYF
D: -
V: TRBV12-3/TRBV12-4
J: TRBJ2-5
size: few

DNA: TGTGCCACCAGTGATTCTAGCGGGATGGAGGAGACCCAGTACTTC
CDR3: CATSDSSGMEETQYF
D: TRBD2
V: TRBV24-1
J: TRBJ2-5
size: few

DNA: TGTGCCAGCAGTCGGACAGGGGGCGAGCAGTACTTC
CDR3: CASSRTGGEQYF
D: TRBD1
V: TRBV3-1
J: TRBJ2-7
size: -

DNA: TGTGCCAGCAGTCCTAGCGGGAGAAGTAGCTATGAGCAGTTCTTC
CDR3: CASSPSGRSSYEQFF
D: TRBD2
V: TRBV28
J: TRBJ2-1
size: few

DNA: TGTGCCAGCAGTTTGGGGGACAGGGAGGAAGAGACCCAGTACTTC
CDR3: CASSLGDREEETQYF
D: TRBD1
V: TRBV7-9
J: TRBJ2-5
size: few

DNA: TGTGCCAGCAGCGTAGCGCAGACTAGCACAGATACGCAGTATTTT
CDR3: CASSVAQTSTDTQYF
D: -
V: TRBV9
J: TRBJ2-3
size: few

DNA: TGTGCCACTGGGATCGGGCAGATGCAGTTCTTC
CDR3: CATGIGQMQFF
D: -
V: TRBV6-2/TRBV6-3
J: TRBJ2-1
size: few

DNA: TGTGCCAGCAGTTACTCGGCAGGTTCTTACTCTGGAAACACCATATATTTT
CDR3: CASSYSAGSYSGNTIYF
D: -
V: TRBV6-5
J: TRBJ1-3
size: few

DNA: TGTGCCAGCAGCCAAGACCTGACAGGGAACTATGGCTACACCTTC
CDR3: CASSQDLTGNYGYTF
D: TRBD1
V: TRBV3-1
J: TRBJ1-2
size: few

DNA: TGTGCCAGCAGTTTCAGGGAACCTGGGGCCAACGTCCTGACTTTC
CDR3: CASSFREPGANVLTF
D: -
V: TRBV28
J: TRBJ2-6
size: -

DNA: TGTGCCAGCAGCCAAGTTCCAGGCTACGAGCAGTACTTC
CDR3: CASSQVPGYEQYF
D: -
V: TRBV14
J: TRBJ2-7
size: many

DNA: TGTGCCAGCAGTTACGATCAGGGGGGGGTCTCCTACGAGCAGTACTTC
CDR3: CASSYDQGGVSYEQYF
D: -
V: TRBV6-5
J: TRBJ2-7
size: -

DNA: TGTGCCACCAGCAGAGATTTTGATACGCAGTATTTT
CDR3: CATSRDFDTQYF
D: -
V: TRBV15
J: TRBJ2-3
size: -

DNA: TGTGCCAGCAGCTTAGAGGGGTACAGGGGGTTTACCTACGAGCAGTACTTC
CDR3: CASSLEGYRGFTYEQYF
D: TRBD1
V: TRBV7-2
J: TRBJ2-7
size: few

DNA: TGTGCCAGCAGCTTAGGGTCAGGAGCACCCTACGAGCAGTACTTC
CDR3: CASSLGSGAPYEQYF
D: -
V: TRBV7-2
J: TRBJ2-7
size: few

DNA: TGTGCCAGGGCGGCGTTTGACCAGAAAAACACCGGGGAGCTGTTTTTT
CDR3: CARAAFDQKNTGELFF
D: -
V: TRBV7-9
J: TRBJ2-2
size: -

DNA: TGTGCCAGCAGGGCAACAGGGGCGGGTGAAAAACTGTTTTTT
CDR3: CASRATGAGEKLFF
D: TRBD1
V: TRBV6-6
J: TRBJ1-4
size: few

DNA: TGTGCCAGCAGCCAGGGGGCAAGTTCACCCCTCCACTTT
CDR3: CASSQGASSPLHF
D: TRBD1
V: TRBV6-2/TRBV6-3
J: TRBJ1-6
size: -

DNA: TGTGCCAGCAGCCCCCTTTTTAGTAGCGGGGTGTACGAGCAGTACTTC
CDR3: CASSPLFSSGVYEQYF
D: TRBD2
V: TRBV7-9
J: TRBJ2-7
size: -

DNA: TGTGCCAGCAGTTTAAGATTGAGCAATGAGCAGTTCTTC
CDR3: CASSLRLSNEQFF
D: -
V: TRBV27
J: TRBJ2-1
size: few

DNA: TGTGCCAGCAGCCGAGTAGCGTTCGGGGAGCTGTTTTTT
CDR3: CASSRVAFGELFF
D: -
V: TRBV3-1
J: TRBJ2-2
size: few

DNA: TGTGCCAGCAGCGGATCCAGGGGCGCCGGCTATGGCTACACCTTC
CDR3: CASSGSRGAGYGYTF
D: -
V: TRBV7-9
J: TRBJ1-2
size: once

DNA: TGCAGCGTTAGGTCGGGGAACACTGAAGCTTTCTTT
CDR3: CSVRSGNTEAFF
D: -
V: TRBV29-1
J: TRBJ1-1
size: many